Shown below are 14 T cell receptor beta chains from a single sample sequenced in a study of STAT5B mutations in CD4+ large granular lymphocyte leukemia. The table came from immunoSEQ multiplex PCR; TCRdb's copy has only in-frame clones and leaves some out. The data show several thousand clones, around three quarters seen once. The sequencing input was PBMCs. The source of these receptors is a woman aged 55-70 years with CD4+ T-cell large granular lymphocyte leukemia.

The chain combines TRBV7-2 with TRBJ1-2; weak D call: TRBD1 (5 bases). Between the trimmed V and J ends, which lost 4 bases and 4 bases, there was a span of 16 bases. CDR3 length: 15 amino acids. Germline V gene sequence: CDR1 SGHTA, CDR2 FQGNSA. The CDR3 DNA follows: TGTGCCAGCAGCTCTCACGGACATCCCTTCTATGGCTACACCTTC. Encoded protein: CASSSHGHPFYGYTF.

This clone was recorded only once. This chain uses TRBV25-1 with TRBJ2-7, with TRBD2 identical over 7 bases. Per the germline V gene, CDR1 is MGHDK and CDR2 is SYGVNS. V trimming: 1 base; J trimming: 0 bases; junction bases outside the gene matches: 6. The CDR3 runs 16 residues. DNA of the CDR3: TGTGCCAGCAGTGAATTGAGCGGGGCATCCTCCTACGAGCAGTACTTC. It specifies CASSELSGASSYEQYF.

The J gene is TRBJ1-5, the V gene TRBV28, with a possible D match to TRBD1 (6 bases). This CDR3 has 13 amino acids. Germline-derived CDR1 and CDR2 are MDHEN and SYDVKM. Between the trimmed V and J ends, which lost 6 bases and 7 bases, there was a span of 13 bases. The CDR3 spells CASRDSRGQPQHF. CDR3 in DNA: TGTGCCAGCAGGGACAGCAGGGGACAGCCCCAGCATTTT. Variable domain in full (rest from reference TRBV28 and TRBJ1-5): DVKVTQSSRYLVKRTGEKVFLECVQDMDHENMFWYRQDPGLGLRLIYFSYDVKMKEKGDIPEGYSVSREKKERFSLILESASTNQTSMYLCASRDSRGQPQHFGDGTRLSIL.

The chain employs TRBV9 and TRBJ1-2; tentative D call: TRBD1 (6 bases). The CDR3 runs to 14 residues. Germline V gene sequence: CDR1 SGDLS, CDR2 YYNGEE. V was shortened by 0 bases and J by 2 bases, with 8 bases between the two germline ends. The CDR3, as DNA: TGTGCCAGCAGCGTAGGAGGGGGAAACTATGGCTACACCTTC. Residues: CASSVGGGNYGYTF.

The V gene is TRBV4-3, the J gene TRBJ2-2, with D perhaps matching TRBD1 or TRBD2 (5 bases each). The CDR3 runs to 14 residues. V was cut by 1 base and J by 7 bases, with 10 bases left in between. Per germline, CDR1 LGHNA and CDR2 YSLEER. This chain's CDR3 is CASSQAGLLGELFF. The CDR3 DNA reads TGCGCCAGCAGCCAAGCGGGGCTCCTCGGGGAGCTGTTTTTT.

V and J are TRBV18 and TRBJ2-5; maybe TRBD2 (6 bases). From germline, CDR1 is KGHSH and CDR2 LQKENI. The CDR3 is 16 amino acids. V dropped 4 bases and J dropped 5 bases, with 20 bases sitting between them. CDR3 protein: CASSRTQPSVGETQYF. As DNA, the CDR3 is TGTGCCAGCTCACGTACCCAGCCTAGCGTCGGGGAGACCCAGTACTTC.

The chain employs TRBV27 and TRBJ1-2; TRBD1 might be the D (5 bases). The CDR3 is 17 amino acids. Trimming shortened V by 2 bases and J by 4 bases, and 20 bases separated the two germline ends. CDR1 and CDR2 (germline): MNHEY, SMNVEV (reference sequence). CDR3 amino acids: CASSLRVVGEGIYGYTF. DNA of the CDR3: TGTGCCAGCAGTTTACGTGTGGTGGGGGAGGGGATCTATGGCTACACCTTC.

This clone showed up just a few times. The V call is TRBV27, the J call TRBJ1-3; 8 bases match TRBD1. Trimming took 6 bases from V and 8 from J; bases not matched to a gene: 12. This CDR3 comprises 15 residues. The germline gives CDR1 MNHEY, CDR2 SMNVEV (reference sequence). CDR3 amino acids: CASSPNRGETYTIYF. DNA of the CDR3: TGTGCCAGCAGCCCAAACAGGGGGGAGACCTACACCATATATTTT.

This clone was seen a handful of times. The genes are TRBV4-1 and TRBJ2-7; D is possibly TRBD1 or TRBD2 (5 bases each). Germline CDR1 is MGHRA and CDR2 is YSYEKL. Trimming pared 2 bases from V and 4 bases from J, leaving 15 bases between. The length of the CDR3 is 15 residues. CDR3 sequence reads: CASSQIEGRVYEQYF. For the CDR3, the DNA is TGCGCCAGCAGCCAAATTGAGGGACGGGTGTACGAGCAGTACTTC.

This rearrangement joins TRBV6-6 to TRBJ1-1; weak D call: TRBD1 (6 bases). V was clipped by 5 bases and J by 2 bases, with 15 bases between them. CDR1 is MNHNY, CDR2 SVGAGI, per germline (reference sequence). The length of the CDR3 is 15 residues. CDR3 coding DNA: TGTGCCAGCAGTACCTTCGGGACAACAAACACTGAAGCTTTCTTT. Amino acids: CASSTFGTTNTEAFF.

The chain uses TRBV6-1 and TRBJ2-3, with 10 nucleotides matching TRBD1. Germline CDR1 is MNHNS and CDR2 is SASEGT. The CDR3 has 16 amino acids. With 4 bases clipped from V and 3 bases from J, the junction kept 7 bases outside the gene matches. Written as DNA, the CDR3 is TGTGCCAGCAGTGCTACGACAGGGGGCGTGACAGATACGCAGTATTTT. The encoded protein is CASSATTGGVTDTQYF.

This clone was observed a few times. J is TRBJ2-2 and V is TRBV29-1, with 8 bases identical to TRBD1. From germline, CDR1 is SQVTM and CDR2 ANQGSEA. CDR3 size: 14 residues. The V gene end was trimmed by 3 bases and the J gene end by 6 bases; junction bases not matched to a gene: 6. Here the CDR3 reads CSVELDRGPGELFF. The CDR3 DNA sequence: TGCAGCGTTGAGTTAGACAGGGGTCCCGGGGAGCTGTTTTTT.

CDR3 protein: CASSALAGVSYEQYF. The CDR3, as DNA: TGTGCCAGCAGCGCTTTAGCGGGGGTCTCCTACGAGCAGTACTTC. This chain joins TRBV6-1 and TRBJ2-7; the match to TRBD2 covers 9 bases. Germline V gene sequence: CDR1 MNHNS, CDR2 SASEGT. The CDR3 sequence is 15 residues long. V lost 6 bases and J lost 0; bases outside the gene matches: 6.

The chain employs TRBV10-1 and TRBJ1-1; 9 nucleotides agree with TRBD1. This CDR3 region has 12 residues. V lost 6 bases and J lost 4; bases outside the gene matches: 0. Germline CDR1 and CDR2: WNHNN and SYGVQD (reference sequence). In DNA, the CDR3 is TGCGCCAGCAGGACAGGGGGCACTGAAGCTTTCTTT. Its protein is CASRTGGTEAFF.